This record covers a single T cell receptor beta chain. As yet, its antigen is unknown. The data were obtained in a study of beta chain features in type 1 diabetes. The study's findings and limits: PCR could preferentially amplify shorter templates, alike in patients and controls. TCRB CDR3 length was moderately but significantly reduced in all four CD4+ subsets of Type 1 diabetes patients. Fewer junction insertions and more nucleotide deletions appeared in type 1 diabetes patients.

Of the isolated RNA, all was reverse transcribed, and so the sequenced material was expressed TCRB transcripts. Generated by immunoSEQ multiplex PCR, the TCRdb table keeps only in-frame clones and is missing some. Among hundreds of thousands of clones, roughly 13% were seen once, and the ten largest hold roughly 0.04%. The CDR3 is 14 amino acids. Germline V gene lookup returns CDR1 GTSNPN and CDR2 SVGIG (reference sequence). V lost 1 base, J lost 7 bases, and 6 bases stayed unmatched. The sequence derives from a young man with type 1 diabetes. The rearrangement uses TRBV30 and TRBJ2-1; the match to TRBD2 covers 8 bases. Specimen: naive CD4+ T cells from blood. This CDR3 is CAWSGGLVINEQFF. DNA for the CDR3: TGTGCCTGGAGTGGGGGACTAGTTATAAATGAGCAGTTCTTC.